One sample yielded the 17 T cell receptor beta chains listed below, sequenced in a study of T cell responses to AZD1222 COVID-19 vaccine. Sequenced by immunoSEQ multiplex PCR; TCRdb stores in-frame clones only, minus some. The table has 99,000 or so clones, about nine tenths seen once. The source was peripheral blood, collected on day 0 of AZD1222 vaccination. The source is an adult in good health.

The V gene is TRBV18, the J gene TRBJ1-1; 9 nucleotides match TRBD1. CDR1 is KGHSH and CDR2 is LQKENI in the germline V gene. CDR3 size: 14 residues. J was trimmed by 6 bases and V by 5 bases; bases with no gene match: 7. The CDR3 nucleotides are TGTGCCAGCTCATCCCAGGACAGGGGACCTGAAGCTTTCTTT. This sequence encodes CASSSQDRGPEAFF.

The rearrangement uses TRBV2 and TRBJ1-2, with D hard to call. The CDR3 runs 11 residues. The germline V gene encodes CDR1 SNHLY and CDR2 FYNNEI. Between the trimmed V and J ends, which lost 1 base and 10 bases, there was a span of 7 bases. Here the CDR3 reads CASSEEQIYTF. DNA for the CDR3: TGTGCCAGCAGTGAAGAGCAGATCTACACCTTC.

This clone was recorded only once. The chain recombines TRBV7-9 with TRBJ2-3; perhaps TRBD1 as D (6 bases). Germline V gene data show CDR1 as SEHNR and CDR2 as FQNEAQ (reference sequence). The V gene lost 3 bases and the J gene lost 2 bases, with 9 bases spanning the gap. The CDR3 contains 14 residues. The CDR3 loop is CASSFRDITDTQYF. In nucleotides, the CDR3 is TGTGCCAGCAGCTTCCGGGACATCACAGATACGCAGTATTTT.

The J gene is TRBJ1-2, the V gene TRBV7-2; the D gene is possibly TRBD1 (5 bases). Trimming left V 6 bases short and J 0 bases short, with 14 bases between. Germline V gives CDR1 SGHTA, CDR2 FQGNSA. This CDR3 is 15 amino acids long. The CDR3 DNA reads TGTGCCAGCAGGGAGTCGTCAGGGACTAACTATGGCTACACCTTC. It yields the protein CASRESSGTNYGYTF.

This clone was seen a single time. Likely a read error: the CDR3 ends without its conserved phenylalanine or tryptophan. This chain links TRBV5-1 with TRBJ1-6, with a possible D match to TRBD1 (5 bases). Germline V gene lookup returns CDR1 SGHRS and CDR2 YFSETQ. The CDR3 is 13 residues long. Trimming shortened V by 2 bases and J by 8 bases, and 8 bases separated the two germline ends. CDR3 bases: TGCGCCAGCAGCTTAGGCAGGGATTCACCCCTCCACCTT. It specifies CASSLGRDSPLHL.

The rearrangement joins TRBV5-1 to TRBJ1-1, with a tentative D call TRBD1 (5 bases). Deletions cut 0 bases from V and 1 base from J, with 13 bases between. Germline assignment: CDR1 SGHRS and CDR2 YFSETQ. CDR3 size: 16 residues. The CDR3 loop is CASSLASLGENTEAFF. The CDR3 nucleotides read TGCGCCAGCAGCTTGGCCAGCTTGGGGGAGAACACTGAAGCTTTCTTT.

V and J are TRBV5-5 and TRBJ1-5; D is ambiguous. In germline, CDR1 is SGHKS, CDR2 YYEKEE (reference sequence). V was pared by 0 bases and J by 7 bases, with 17 bases between. The length of the CDR3 is 16 residues. The CDR3 bases are TGTGCCAGCAGCTTGGCCCCTGGGTTGTCTGACCAGCCCCAGCATTTT. Residues: CASSLAPGLSDQPQHF.

This chain joins TRBV30 and TRBJ2-7, with 8 bases lining up with TRBD1. Germline V gene sequence: CDR1 GTSNPN, CDR2 SVGIG (reference sequence). This CDR3 has 13 residues. Unmatched junction bases numbered 8, after V lost 6 bases and J lost 4 bases. CDR3 residues: CACGQGGSYEQYF. The CDR3 DNA sequence: TGTGCCTGCGGACAGGGAGGCTCTTACGAGCAGTACTTC.

The chain uses TRBV11-2 and TRBJ2-5; the match to TRBD2 covers 7 bases. Trimming removed 1 base from V and 1 base from J; junction bases left unmatched: 6. The CDR3 has 16 residues. CDR1 SGHAT and CDR2 FQNNGV come from the germline V gene. CDR3 in DNA: TGTGCCAGCAGCTTAGTGGGGGGGACCACCCAAGAGACCCAGTACTTC. Its translation is CASSLVGGTTQETQYF.

The gene calls are TRBV19 and TRBJ2-1, with TRBD2 matching over 8 bases. This CDR3 is 20 amino acids long. Germline CDR1 reads LNHDA; CDR2 reads SQIVND (reference sequence). The junction had 22 bases not matched to a gene; V was cut back by 7 bases and J by 2 bases. CDR3 sequence (DNA): TGTGCCAGTACCCCGAAAACCCCGGGACTAGTGGGGGTCGCCTACAATGAGCAGTTCTTC. Translated, it gives CASTPKTPGLVGVAYNEQFF.

The genes are TRBV4-1 and TRBJ1-5, with TRBD1 as a possible D gene (6 bases). CDR1 is MGHRA and CDR2 is YSYEKL in the germline V gene. Trimming left V 1 base short and J 1 base short, with 11 bases between. This CDR3 is 16 amino acids long. The DNA of the CDR3 is TGCGCCAGCAGCCAAGTAAGGGGGAAGAGCAATCAGCCCCAGCATTTT. Encoded protein: CASSQVRGKSNQPQHF.

V is TRBV9 and J is TRBJ1-6; D is unresolved. The CDR3 covers 16 residues. Germline CDR1 reads SGDLS; CDR2 reads YYNGEE. Trimming left V 4 bases short and J 9 bases short, with 20 bases between. CDR3 DNA sequence: TGTGCCAGCAGCCCTCAAGGGCGGGCTGCGGGTTCACCCCTCCACTTT. Encoded protein: CASSPQGRAAGSPLHF.

V is TRBV3-1 (or the pseudogene TRBV3-2) and J is TRBJ1-4; no clear D gene. Looked up from germline, CDR1 is LGHDT and CDR2 is YNNKEL (reference sequence). The CDR3 has 15 residues. V was shortened by 1 base and J by 8 bases, with 14 bases between the two germline ends. The CDR3 DNA follows: TGTGCCAGCAGCCAAGGCTCTCTGGTGTGGGAAAAACTGTTTTTT. Residues: CASSQGSLVWEKLFF.

V and J are TRBV5-1 and TRBJ1-1, with TRBD1 matching over 11 bases. The CDR3 has 16 residues. Losses at the gene ends were 3 bases for V and 6 bases for J; bases not matched to a gene: 10. Germline assignment: CDR1 SGHRS and CDR2 YFSETQ. In DNA, the CDR3 is TGCGCCAGCAGCTCCACCGGGACAGGGGGATATCCTGAAGCTTTCTTT. It codes for CASSSTGTGGYPEAFF.

This clone was seen a few times. This chain joins TRBV5-4 and TRBJ2-5; tentative D call: TRBD2 (7 bases). Germline CDR1 reads SGHNT; CDR2 reads YYREEE (reference sequence). V lost 2 bases, J lost 5 bases, and 19 bases lay in between. The CDR3 has 16 residues. The CDR3 nucleotides are TGTGCCAGCAGCTTTTTTGGCTCGGGGGGCGGTGAGACCCAGTACTTC. This encodes CASSFFGSGGGETQYF.

The V call is TRBV2, the J call TRBJ1-1; tentatively, D is TRBD1 (5 bases). V lost 4 bases and J 7 bases, leaving 19 bases between the germline ends. The length of the CDR3 is 15 residues. CDR1 is SNHLY and CDR2 is FYNNEI in the germline V gene. DNA of the CDR3: TGTGCCAGCAGTGGAAGGGGCAAAATTCGTGGTGAAGCTTTCTTT. It yields the protein CASSGRGKIRGEAFF.

A remark on this clone: One end of the junction is discordant with germline, which a read error may explain. The CDR3 loop reads CASSLDTNTGELFF. DNA for the CDR3: TGTGCTAGCAGTTTAGACACGAACACCGGGGAGCTGTTTTTT. The chain couples TRBV7-7 to TRBJ2-2; D is undetermined. Germline assignment: CDR1 SSHAT and CDR2 FNYEAQ (reference sequence). The CDR3 contains 14 residues. Full variable domain (remainder filled in from reference TRBV7-7 and TRBJ2-2): GAGVSQSPRYKVTKRGQDVTLRCDPISSHATLYWYQQALGQGPEFLTYFNYEAQPDKSGLPSDRFSAERPEGSISTLTIQRTEQRDSAMYRCASSLDTNTGELFFGEGSRLTVL.